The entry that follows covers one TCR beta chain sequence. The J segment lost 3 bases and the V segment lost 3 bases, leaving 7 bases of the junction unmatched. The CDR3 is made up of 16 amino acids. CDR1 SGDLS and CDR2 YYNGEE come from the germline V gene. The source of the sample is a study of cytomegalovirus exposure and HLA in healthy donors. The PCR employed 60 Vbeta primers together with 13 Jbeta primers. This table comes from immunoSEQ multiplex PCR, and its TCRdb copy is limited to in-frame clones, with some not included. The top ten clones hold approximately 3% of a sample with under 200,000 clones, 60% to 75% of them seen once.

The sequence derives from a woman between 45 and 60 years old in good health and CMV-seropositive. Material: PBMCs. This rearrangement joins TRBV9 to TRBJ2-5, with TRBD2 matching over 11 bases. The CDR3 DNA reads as TGTGCCAGCAGCGGAACTAGCGGGGGAGCGAAAGAGACCCAGTACTTC. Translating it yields CASSGTSGGAKETQYF.